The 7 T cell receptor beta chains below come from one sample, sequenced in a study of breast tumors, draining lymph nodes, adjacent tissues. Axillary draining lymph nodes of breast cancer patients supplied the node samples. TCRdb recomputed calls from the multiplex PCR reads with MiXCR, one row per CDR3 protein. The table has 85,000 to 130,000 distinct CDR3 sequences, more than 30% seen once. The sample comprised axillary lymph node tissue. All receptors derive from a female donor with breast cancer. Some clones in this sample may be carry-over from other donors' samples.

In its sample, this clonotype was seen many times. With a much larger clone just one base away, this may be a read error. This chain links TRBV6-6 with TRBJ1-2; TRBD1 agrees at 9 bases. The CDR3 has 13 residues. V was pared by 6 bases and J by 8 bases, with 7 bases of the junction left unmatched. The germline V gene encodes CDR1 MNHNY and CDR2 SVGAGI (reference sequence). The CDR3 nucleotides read TGTGCCAGCAGACAACAGGGGGCTGACGGCTACACCTTC. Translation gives CASRQQGADGYTF.

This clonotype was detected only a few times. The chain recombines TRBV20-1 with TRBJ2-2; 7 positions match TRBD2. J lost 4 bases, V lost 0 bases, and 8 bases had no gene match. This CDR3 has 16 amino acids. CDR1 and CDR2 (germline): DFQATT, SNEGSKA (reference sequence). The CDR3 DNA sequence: TGCAGTGCTAGAGATCCGCGGCTAGCGGTCACCGGGGAGCTGTTTTTT. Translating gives CSARDPRLAVTGELFF.

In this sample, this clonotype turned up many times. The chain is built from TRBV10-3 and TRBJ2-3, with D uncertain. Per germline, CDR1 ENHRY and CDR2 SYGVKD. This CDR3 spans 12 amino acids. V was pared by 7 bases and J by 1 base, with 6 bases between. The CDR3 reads CAINAGTDTQYF. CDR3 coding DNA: TGTGCCATCAACGCTGGCACAGATACGCAGTATTTT.

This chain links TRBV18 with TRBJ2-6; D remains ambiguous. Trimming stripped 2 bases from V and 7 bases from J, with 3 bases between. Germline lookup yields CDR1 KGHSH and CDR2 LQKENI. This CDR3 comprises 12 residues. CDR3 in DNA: TGTGCCAGCTCACCAAAAGCCAACGTCCTGACTTTC. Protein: CASSPKANVLTF.

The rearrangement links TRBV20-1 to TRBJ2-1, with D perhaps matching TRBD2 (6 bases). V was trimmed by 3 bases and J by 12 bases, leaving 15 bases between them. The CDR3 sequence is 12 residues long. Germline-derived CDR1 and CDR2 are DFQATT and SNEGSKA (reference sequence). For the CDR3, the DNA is TGCAGTGCTAGGCGGTGGGGGGATGGGCAGTTCTTC. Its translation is CSARRWGDGQFF.

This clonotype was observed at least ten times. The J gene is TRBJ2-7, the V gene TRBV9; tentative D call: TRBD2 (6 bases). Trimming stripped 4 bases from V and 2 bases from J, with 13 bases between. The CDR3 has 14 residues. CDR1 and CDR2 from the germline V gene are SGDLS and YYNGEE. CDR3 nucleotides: TGTGCCAGCAGCCCAGCCTGGGGGGCCTACGAGCAGTACTTC. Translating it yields CASSPAWGAYEQYF.

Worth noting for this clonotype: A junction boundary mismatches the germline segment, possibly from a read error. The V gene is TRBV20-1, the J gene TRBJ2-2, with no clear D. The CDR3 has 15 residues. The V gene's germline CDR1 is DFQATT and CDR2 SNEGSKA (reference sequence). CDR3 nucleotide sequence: TGCGGTGCTAGAGATGGCGAGAGGAGCACCGGGGAGCTGTTTTTT. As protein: CGARDGERSTGELFF.